Given below is one T cell receptor (beta chain) in context. The germline V gene encodes CDR1 SGHNT and CDR2 YYREEE (reference sequence). The junction had 7 bases not matched to a gene; V was cut back by 2 bases and J by 3 bases. There are 16 residues in the CDR3. Profiling relied on immunoSEQ multiplex PCR, and the TCRdb table lists in-frame clones only, not all of them. The data show around 170,000 clones, with 88% seen just once and around 5% held by the top ten. The data are from a study of control samples from healthy donors and cancer patients. The chain joins TRBV5-4 to TRBJ2-3; 9 bases are shared with TRBD2. This TCR derives from a woman aged 25 to 39 in good health. Sequenced sample: blood. Here the CDR3 reads CASSFPRGGETDTQYF. CDR3 nucleotide sequence: TGTGCCAGCAGCTTCCCGCGGGGGGGAGAAACAGATACGCAGTATTTT.